Given below is one T cell receptor (beta chain) in context. The data belong to a study of blood T cells in healthy people across ages. The authors ran a second PCR of about 6 to 11 cycles using a sample-barcoded 5' primer and a J-beta primer mix. In TCRdb, the 5' RACE reads were re-called with MiXCR into one record per CDR3 protein. The data show 850,000 to 1,300,000 distinct CDR3 sequences, around 45% seen once. Deletions cut 1 base from V and 8 bases from J, with 8 bases between. Germline V gene lookup returns CDR1 WNHNN and CDR2 SYGVQD (reference sequence). The CDR3 loop spans 13 amino acids. Sequencing used blood. The clonotype comes from a woman aged 60-70 years in good health. The chain links TRBV10-1 to TRBJ2-2; the D is unclear. The CDR3 region has the DNA TGCGCCAGCAGTGAGTTGCAGGCGGGGGAGCTGTTTTTT. Residues: CASSELQAGELFF.